Shown below are 9 T cell receptor beta chains from a single sample sequenced in a study of blood T cell repertoires in COVID-19. The protocol was immunoSEQ multiplex PCR, while the TCRdb copy is restricted to in-frame clones and leaves out a portion. The table includes around 170,000 clones, roughly four fifths detected once. Specimen: peripheral blood. These receptor sequences come from a woman in her seventies with COVID-19, enrolled during active disease.

J is TRBJ2-7 and V is TRBV13; 11 nucleotides align to TRBD1. Germline assignment: CDR1 PRHDT and CDR2 FYEKMQ (reference sequence). The junction had 6 bases not matched to a gene; V was cut back by 5 bases and J by 0 bases. The CDR3 runs 16 residues. CDR3 residues: CASSRAGTGGSYEQYF. CDR3 bases: TGTGCCAGCAGCCGGGCTGGGACAGGGGGCTCCTACGAGCAGTACTTC.

The chain is built from TRBV30 and TRBJ2-1; D is ambiguous. The CDR3 is 12 residues long. Per germline, CDR1 GTSNPN and CDR2 SVGIG (reference sequence). V shed 3 bases and J shed 3 bases, with 6 bases lying between them. The CDR3 here is CAWSRVYNEQFF. DNA of the CDR3: TGTGCCTGGAGCCGGGTCTACAATGAGCAGTTCTTC.

This chain connects TRBV19 to TRBJ2-1; 12 positions agree with TRBD2. CDR1 is LNHDA and CDR2 is SQIVND in the germline V gene (reference sequence). The CDR3 length is 16 residues. V trimming: 9 bases; J trimming: 3 bases; junction bases outside the gene matches: 9. The CDR3 DNA reads TGTGCCAGCAAGGGGGCTAGCGGGAGGGACTACAATGAGCAGTTCTTC. Translation: CASKGASGRDYNEQFF.

The chain joins TRBV11-2 to TRBJ2-1; 10 nucleotides align to TRBD2. V shed 5 bases and J 10 bases; nucleotides not matched to a gene: 17. This CDR3 contains 17 residues. CDR1 is SGHAT and CDR2 is FQNNGV in the germline V gene. In nucleotides, the CDR3 is TGTGCCAGCAGCGCGATTTCCGCGGGGCTAGCGGGGGTGGAGCAGTTCTTC. It codes for CASSAISAGLAGVEQFF.

The V call is TRBV5-1, the J call TRBJ2-2, with D hard to call. V shed 0 bases and J shed 1 base, with 10 bases lying between them. CDR3 length equals 16 residues. Per germline, CDR1 SGHRS and CDR2 YFSETQ. CDR3 sequence reads: CASSLGVSWNTGELFF. CDR3 nucleotide sequence: TGCGCCAGCAGCTTGGGAGTTAGCTGGAACACCGGGGAGCTGTTTTTT.

V usage is TRBV9 and J usage is TRBJ2-7; 10 bases agree with TRBD2. This CDR3 has 17 amino acids. CDR1 and CDR2 (germline): SGDLS, YYNGEE. V lost 0 bases, J lost 2 bases, and 8 bases stayed unmatched. The DNA of the CDR3 is TGTGCCAGCAGCGTAGGGACTAGCGGAAAATTTGCCTACGAGCAGTACTTC. Protein sequence: CASSVGTSGKFAYEQYF.

This clone was seen a few times. The gene calls are TRBV9 and TRBJ2-5; 12 nucleotides line up with TRBD2. Germline trimming cut 4 bases from V and 8 bases from J; bases unmatched to any gene: 9. The germline gives CDR1 SGDLS, CDR2 YYNGEE. The CDR3 sequence is 15 residues long. CDR3 nucleotide sequence: TGTGCCAGCAGCCTAGCGGGAGGGACTTTCGGAACCCAGTACTTC. Translation gives CASSLAGGTFGTQYF.

The CDR3 DNA sequence: TGCAGCGTTGAAGTGCCAGGGGGCAGGGACGAGCAGTACTTC. Translation gives CSVEVPGGRDEQYF. The chain is built from TRBV29-1 and TRBJ2-7; TRBD1 matches at 8 bases. Germline lookup yields CDR1 SQVTM and CDR2 ANQGSEA. CDR3 length: 14 residues. V shed 1 base and J 5 bases; nucleotides not matched to a gene: 7.

The rearrangement uses TRBV4-3 and TRBJ2-1; 8 bases are a match to TRBD2. CDR3 size: 20 residues. CDR1 is LGHNA and CDR2 is YSLEER in the germline V gene. Losses at the gene ends were 0 bases for V and 1 base for J; bases not matched to a gene: 14. CDR3 residues: CASSQDTPTSGRISYNEQFF. Written as DNA, the CDR3 is TGCGCCAGCAGCCAAGATACTCCCACTAGCGGAAGGATTTCCTACAATGAGCAGTTCTTC.